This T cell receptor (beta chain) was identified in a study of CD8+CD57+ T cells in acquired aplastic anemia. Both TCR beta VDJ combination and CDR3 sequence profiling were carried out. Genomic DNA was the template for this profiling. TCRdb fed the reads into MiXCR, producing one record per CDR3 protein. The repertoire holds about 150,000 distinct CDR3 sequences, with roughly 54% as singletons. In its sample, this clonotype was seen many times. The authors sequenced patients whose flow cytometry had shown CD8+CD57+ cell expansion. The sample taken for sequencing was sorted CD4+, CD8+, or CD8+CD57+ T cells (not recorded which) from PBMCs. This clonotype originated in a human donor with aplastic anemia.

The CDR3 DNA reads TGTGCCAGCAGCACCCTAGCGGGGGGGATACCAGATACGCAGTATTTT. This encodes CASSTLAGGIPDTQYF. This chain links TRBV7-3 with TRBJ2-3; 12 bases align to TRBD2. This CDR3 is built from 16 residues. CDR1 SGHTA and CDR2 FQGTGA come from the germline V gene. The V gene end was trimmed by 5 bases and the J gene end by 4 bases; junction bases not matched to a gene: 7. Full variable domain (missing parts from reference TRBV7-3 and TRBJ2-3): GAGVSQTPSNKVTEKGKYVELRCDPISGHTALYWYRQSLGQGPEFLIYFQGTGAADDSGLPNDRFFAVRPEGSVSTLKIQRTERGDSAVYLCASSTLAGGIPDTQYFGPGTRLTVL.